The clone carrying this T cell receptor (beta chain) was detected only a few times. The purity of all sorted populations exceeded 95%. Germline CDR1 SGHAT, CDR2 FQNNGV. V was shortened by 0 bases and J by 7 bases, with 9 bases between the two germline ends. CDR3 length: 13 amino acids. Since all of the isolated RNA was reverse transcribed, expressed TCRB transcripts were what got sequenced. Assay used: immunoSEQ multiplex PCR; TCRdb lists only in-frame clones, some missing. Among roughly 230,000 clones, 9% to 10% were seen once, and the ten largest hold under 0.045%. The sample belongs to a study of beta chain features in type 1 diabetes.

The chain is built from TRBV11-2 and TRBJ1-1, with D possibly TRBD1 on 5 matching bases. The specimen was naive CD4+ T cells from blood. This clonotype was sampled from a woman younger than 30 in good health. The CDR3 loop is CASSLDRGGEAFF. The CDR3 bases are TGTGCCAGCAGCTTAGATAGGGGTGGTGAAGCTTTCTTT.